This T cell receptor (beta chain) was captured by sequencing in a study of cytomegalovirus exposure and HLA in healthy donors. Background on the study: A prior analysis found roughly 110 million unique TCR beta sequences from 150 million to 200 million T cells.

This PCR relied on a set of 60 Vbeta primers and 13 Jbeta primers. Clones were sequenced by immunoSEQ multiplex PCR, and TCRdb holds only the in-frame ones, with some missing. This sample has 100,000 to 150,000 clones, with 76% found just once. General study points: A later examination showed that TCR association rates differed by HLA locus, with DRB1 most and HLA-C fewest.

Turning to this clone: Its matching antigen is unknown.

The CDR3 sequence is 14 residues long. Germline-derived CDR1 and CDR2 are MNHEY and SVGAGI. With 6 bases clipped from V and 3 bases from J, the junction kept 8 bases outside the gene matches. The TCR originated in a man aged 50-60 years in good health and CMV-seronegative. Sequencing was done on a sample of PBMCs. This rearrangement joins TRBV6-5 to TRBJ2-7; TRBD2 matches at 7 bases. The CDR3 bases are TGTGCCAGCAGAGGTGGGGGGGACCGCTACGAGCAGTACTTC. Protein sequence: CASRGGGDRYEQYF.